The 9 T cell receptor beta chains given below trace back to one sample, sequenced in a study of OX40 agonist ivuxolimab in advanced cancers. TCRdb keeps only in-frame clones here, not all; method: immunoSEQ multiplex PCR. The sample lists about 61,000 clones, less than 90% occurring once. The sample here was CD4+ or CD8+ T cells sorted from blood, taken in a trial of the OX40 agonist ivuxolimab. The receptors were gathered from an adult with an advanced solid tumor such as melanoma, head and neck, liver or kidney cancer.

The genes are TRBV27 and TRBJ1-1; unclear D gene. This CDR3 comprises 11 residues. Germline CDR1 MNHEY, CDR2 SMNVEV (reference sequence). Trimming shortened V by 11 bases and J by 5 bases, and 12 bases separated the two germline ends. This CDR3 is CAPGGRTEAFF. CDR3 in DNA: TGTGCCCCGGGAGGCCGGACTGAAGCTTTCTTT.

This clone is a singleton in its sample. V gene TRBV19 combines with J gene TRBJ1-2, with TRBD1 identical over 8 bases. Trimming removed 1 base from V and 2 bases from J; junction bases left unmatched: 3. From germline, CDR1 is LNHDA and CDR2 SQIVND (reference sequence). This CDR3 comprises 15 residues. The CDR3 coding sequence is TGTGCCAGTAGTATAGCGGCAGGGGGCAACTATGGCTACACCTTC. Translated, it gives CASSIAAGGNYGYTF.

The V call is TRBV13, the J call TRBJ2-1, with 9 positions matching TRBD2. The junction had 15 bases not matched to a gene; V was cut back by 5 bases and J by 4 bases. CDR3 length: 18 amino acids. Germline CDR1 reads PRHDT; CDR2 reads FYEKMQ (reference sequence). The CDR3 DNA sequence: TGTGCCAGCAGCACACCCGAACGGCTAAGCGGGGGGTACAATGAGCAGTTCTTC. Amino acid sequence: CASSTPERLSGGYNEQFF. The full variable domain, its missing parts supplied by reference TRBV13 and TRBJ2-1, is AAGVIQSPRHLIKEKRETATLKCYPIPRHDTVYWYQQGPGQDPQFLISFYEKMQSDKGSIPDRFSAQQFSDYHSELNMSSLELGDSALYFCASSTPERLSGGYNEQFFGPGTRLTVL.

The rearrangement links TRBV7-9 to TRBJ2-3, with a weak D call TRBD2 (6 bases). Germline CDR1 and CDR2: SEHNR and FQNEAQ (reference sequence). This CDR3 has 12 amino acids. Trimming removed 5 bases at V and 4 bases at J, with 7 bases between. The CDR3 reads CASSPGADTQYF. The CDR3 region has the DNA TGTGCCAGCAGCCCGGGGGCAGATACGCAGTATTTT.

V is TRBV9 and J is TRBJ1-6, with D possibly matching TRBD1 (5 bases). The V end was cut by 5 bases, the J end by 6 bases, with 15 bases between. The CDR3 contains 15 residues. The V gene's germline CDR1 is SGDLS and CDR2 YYNGEE. CDR3 sequence reads: CASSPTAGFNSPLHF. The CDR3 coding sequence is TGTGCCAGCAGTCCCACGGCAGGGTTTAATTCACCCCTCCACTTT.

This chain connects TRBV2 to TRBJ1-5; TRBD1 matches at 12 bases. Germline assignment: CDR1 SNHLY and CDR2 FYNNEI. J gave up 4 bases and V 3 bases, and 4 bases lay outside the gene matches. This CDR3 is 16 amino acids long. This CDR3 is CASSEGTGGPNQPQHF. Here the CDR3 DNA reads TGTGCCAGCAGTGAGGGGACAGGGGGCCCAAATCAGCCCCAGCATTTT.

This clone was counted once. V is TRBV5-6 and J is TRBJ1-2; 7 positions agree with TRBD1. Germline V gives CDR1 SGHDT, CDR2 YYEEEE. The CDR3 runs to 18 residues. The V and J ends lost 2 bases and 3 bases, in that order; junction bases with no gene match: 16. CDR3: CASSFPDRERVVHYGYTF. Here the CDR3 DNA reads TGTGCCAGCAGCTTCCCCGACAGGGAACGAGTTGTACACTATGGCTACACCTTC. Together with reference TRBV5-6 and TRBJ1-2, the CDR3 gives the full variable domain: DAGVTQSPTHLIKTRGQQVTLRCSPKSGHDTVSWYQQALGQGPQFIFQYYEEEERQRGNFPDRFSGHQFPNYSSELNVNALLLGDSALYLCASSFPDRERVVHYGYTFGSGTRLTVV.

This clone was recorded a few times. The genes are TRBV11-3 and TRBJ2-1; 9 bases line up with TRBD2. J lost 2 bases, V lost 3 bases, and 2 bases had no gene match. Germline V gene sequence: CDR1 SGHNT, CDR2 YENEEA. This CDR3 contains 15 residues. DNA of the CDR3: TGTGCCAGCAGCTTTAGCGGGAGAGCCTACAATGAGCAGTTCTTC. Amino acid sequence: CASSFSGRAYNEQFF.

The table lists this clone with a count of one. This chain joins TRBV5-1 and TRBJ2-5, with 14 bases matching TRBD2. The CDR3 has 16 amino acids. Germline V gives CDR1 SGHRS, CDR2 YFSETQ. V trimming: 4 bases; J trimming: 4 bases; junction bases outside the gene matches: 6. In DNA, the CDR3 is TGCGCCAGCAGCGCCGGACTAGCGGGGGGCGGAGAGACCCAGTACTTC. This gives the protein CASSAGLAGGGETQYF.